The 6 T cell receptor beta chains listed next were all sequenced from one sample in a study of Tregs in tolerant kidney transplant recipients (dated by TCRdb to 2018 to 2020). This specimen's time point label, interpreted: blood sample drawn before combined kidney and bone marrow transplant. Library generation was performed with the immunoSEQ multiplex PCR assay. This immuneACCESS table, as held by TCRdb, lists in-frame sequences with V and J called but not all clones. Of the missing ones, under half trace to an unresolved V gene in checked studies; the others have no known cause. This sample lists 60,000 to 70,000 clones; roughly 89% were detected once. The biggest ten clones account for 9.5% to 13% of the sample. This specimen was CD8+ T cells from blood, taken before the transplant. The receptor source for this set is a human donor who received a combined kidney and bone marrow transplant.

The chain employs TRBV28 and TRBJ1-1, with D uncertain. This CDR3 comprises 15 residues. V gave up 2 bases and J gave up 4 bases, with 14 bases separating them. CDR1 and CDR2 from the germline V gene are MDHEN and SYDVKM. CDR3 amino acids: CASSLNSERVTEAFF. CDR3 nucleotide sequence: TGTGCCAGCAGTTTAAATTCAGAGAGGGTCACTGAAGCTTTCTTT.

DNA of the CDR3: TGCGCCAGCAGCACTACCGGGACAGCCTACAATGAGCAGTTCTTC. Translation: CASSTTGTAYNEQFF. V usage is TRBV5-1 and J usage is TRBJ2-1, with 7 positions matching TRBD1. Germline V lookup: CDR1 SGHRS, CDR2 YFSETQ. V gave up 4 bases and J gave up 2 bases; unmatched junction bases: 6. The CDR3 contains 15 residues.

V gene TRBV7-6 combines with J gene TRBJ2-1; 10 nucleotides match TRBD2. Losses at the gene ends were 5 bases for V and 4 bases for J; bases not matched to a gene: 8. The length of the CDR3 is 16 residues. The germline V gene has CDR1 SGHVS and CDR2 FNYEAQ. The CDR3 region is CASSQQGLALYNEQFF. CDR3 DNA: TGTGCCAGCAGCCAGCAGGGACTAGCGTTATACAATGAGCAGTTCTTC.

The genes are TRBV2 and TRBJ2-5; 16 bases align to TRBD2. The V gene end was trimmed by 6 bases and the J gene end by 4 bases; junction bases not matched to a gene: 5. CDR1 is SNHLY, CDR2 FYNNEI, per germline. The CDR3 consists of 16 residues. The DNA of the CDR3 is TGTGCCAGCAGGGACGGGACTAGCGGGAGGGGAGAGACCCAGTACTTC. Protein: CASRDGTSGRGETQYF.

This clone was counted between two and nine times. V usage is TRBV7-8 and J usage is TRBJ1-5; 8 nucleotides align to TRBD1. Losses at the gene ends were 4 bases for V and 3 bases for J; bases not matched to a gene: 8. CDR1 SGHVS and CDR2 FQNEAQ come from the germline V gene. CDR3 length equals 16 residues. The CDR3: CASSSSTGALNQPQHF. The CDR3, as DNA: TGTGCCAGCAGCTCCTCGACAGGGGCGCTCAATCAGCCCCAGCATTTT.

This sequence joins TRBV7-2 and TRBJ2-2; weak D call: TRBD2 (7 bases). CDR3 length: 15 amino acids. CDR1 SGHTA and CDR2 FQGNSA come from the germline V gene. V was shortened by 3 bases and J by 6 bases, with 14 bases between the two germline ends. The CDR3 sequence: CASSFFKGGAGELFF. Written as DNA, the CDR3 is TGTGCCAGCAGCTTTTTCAAGGGGGGGGCCGGGGAGCTGTTTTTT. The full variable domain, rest sourced from reference TRBV7-2 and TRBJ2-2, is GAGVSQSPSNKVTEKGKDVELRCDPISGHTALYWYRQSLGQGLEFLIYFQGNSAPDKSGLPSDRFSAERTGGSVSTLTIQRTQQEDSAVYLCASSFFKGGAGELFFGEGSRLTVL.